The 27 T cell receptor beta chains listed next were all sequenced from one sample in a study of blood T cell repertoires in COVID-19. Assay used: immunoSEQ multiplex PCR; TCRdb lists only in-frame clones, some missing. The sample holds some 400,000 clones; around 92% are singletons and the top ten take 1.7%. The sequenced sample consisted of PBMCs or T cells enriched from blood (not recorded which). These receptor sequences come from a woman aged 25 to 45 who had recovered from COVID-19.

This chain connects TRBV2 to TRBJ1-6; 7 nucleotides match TRBD1. Per the germline V gene, CDR1 is SNHLY and CDR2 is FYNNEI. This CDR3 region has 14 residues. The junction had 4 bases not matched to a gene; V was cut back by 2 bases and J by 9 bases. The CDR3 region is CASSEYEGASPLHF. For the CDR3, the DNA is TGTGCCAGCAGTGAATACGAGGGGGCTTCACCCCTCCACTTT. Looking up the rest from reference TRBV2 and TRBJ1-6 gives the full variable domain: EPEVTQTPSHQVTQMGQEVILRCVPISNHLYFYWYRQILGQKVEFLVSFYNNEISEKSEIFDDQFSVERPDGSNFTLKIRSTKLEDSAMYFCASSEYEGASPLHFGNGTRLTVT.

The genes are TRBV4-2 and TRBJ1-1; the match to TRBD1 covers 8 bases. Germline CDR1 and CDR2: LGHNA and YNFKEQ. The J segment lost 3 bases and the V segment lost 4 bases, leaving 16 bases of the junction unmatched. The CDR3 is made up of 18 amino acids. Here the CDR3 reads CASSPWTGSVDIDTEAFF. The DNA of the CDR3 is TGTGCCAGCAGCCCATGGACAGGGTCGGTGGATATCGACACTGAAGCTTTCTTT.

This chain uses TRBV27 with TRBJ1-2; D remains ambiguous. This CDR3 contains 15 residues. The V end was cut by 0 bases, the J end by 8 bases, with 16 bases between. The germline gives CDR1 MNHEY, CDR2 SMNVEV (reference sequence). The CDR3 nucleotides read TGTGCCAGCAGTTTATCTAGAGAGAGGGTGCGGGGCTACACCTTC. Its protein is CASSLSRERVRGYTF.

This clone was counted only a few times. The chain uses TRBV5-1 and TRBJ1-3; no definite D call. This CDR3 region has 14 residues. The V gene's germline CDR1 is SGHRS and CDR2 YFSETQ. V was cut by 0 bases and J by 0 bases, with 4 bases left in between. In DNA form, the CDR3 reads TGCGCCAGCAGCTTGGTAGACTCTGGAAACACCATATATTTT. Its protein is CASSLVDSGNTIYF.

The chain combines TRBV2 with TRBJ1-5, with TRBD1 matching 8 bases. The CDR3 loop spans 17 amino acids. V was pared by 4 bases and J by 0 bases, with 8 bases of the junction left unmatched. From germline, CDR1 is SNHLY and CDR2 FYNNEI. The CDR3: CASSADLTGVSNQPQHF. DNA of the CDR3: TGTGCCAGCAGTGCGGATTTGACAGGGGTTAGCAATCAGCCCCAGCATTTT.

V is TRBV5-4 and J is TRBJ2-7; the D gene is possibly TRBD1 (5 bases). Germline loops: CDR1 SGHNT, CDR2 YYREEE (reference sequence). V was shortened by 0 bases and J by 6 bases, with 10 bases between the two germline ends. The CDR3 is made up of 13 amino acids. The CDR3 sequence is CASSLVQGGEQYF. CDR3 nucleotides: TGTGCCAGCAGCTTGGTTCAGGGTGGCGAGCAGTACTTC.

The rearrangement joins TRBV7-9 to TRBJ2-7, with a tentative D call TRBD1 (5 bases). The CDR3 covers 15 residues. CDR1 is SEHNR, CDR2 FQNEAQ, per germline (reference sequence). Trimming left V 0 bases short and J 5 bases short, with 14 bases between. The chain's CDR3 is CASSLALPGSNEQYF. CDR3 DNA sequence: TGTGCCAGCAGCTTAGCTTTACCAGGGTCCAACGAGCAGTACTTC. Supplemented by reference TRBV7-9 and TRBJ2-7, the full variable domain reads DTGVSQNPRHKITKRGQNVTFRCDPISEHNRLYWYRQTLGQGPEFLTYFQNEAQLEKSRLLSDRFSAERPKGSFSTLEIQRTEQGDSAMYLCASSLALPGSNEQYFGPGTRLTVT.

This sequence joins TRBV11-2 and TRBJ1-1; 7 bases are a match to TRBD1. The V gene's germline CDR1 is SGHAT and CDR2 FQNNGV. The CDR3 runs 14 residues. The J segment lost 0 bases and the V segment lost 8 bases, leaving 6 bases of the junction unmatched. The CDR3 region is CASGSGQVNTEAFF. In nucleotides, the CDR3 is TGTGCCAGCGGCTCCGGACAGGTGAACACTGAAGCTTTCTTT.

The chain employs TRBV12-5 and TRBJ1-2; D call uncertain. Trimming left V 0 bases short and J 4 bases short, with 6 bases between. The CDR3 sequence is 13 residues long. From germline, CDR1 is LGHNT and CDR2 FRNRAP. The CDR3: CASGLVLGYGYTF. As DNA, the CDR3 is TGTGCTAGTGGTTTGGTACTAGGCTATGGCTACACCTTC.

The genes are TRBV7-2 and TRBJ2-1; TRBD1 is a possible D gene (6 bases). The V end lost 5 bases, the J end lost 9 bases, and 17 bases lay between the germline ends. This CDR3 has 14 amino acids. Germline values: CDR1 SGHTA, CDR2 FQGNSA. CDR3 in DNA: TGTGCCAGCAGCCCCCTACAGGGCTGGGGTGAGCAGTTCTTC. Its protein product is CASSPLQGWGEQFF.

This chain links TRBV28 with TRBJ1-4; D remains ambiguous. The germline V gene encodes CDR1 MDHEN and CDR2 SYDVKM. The CDR3 runs to 15 residues. V shed 7 bases and J shed 2 bases, with 14 bases lying between them. The CDR3 DNA is TGTGCCAGCACCTCCCGGAGAATGACTAATGAAAAACTGTTTTTT. As protein: CASTSRRMTNEKLFF.

The V call is TRBV30, the J call TRBJ1-5, with unresolved D. Germline V gene data show CDR1 as GTSNPN and CDR2 as SVGIG (reference sequence). The length of the CDR3 is 13 residues. V was trimmed by 3 bases and J by 4 bases, leaving 10 bases between them. CDR3 loop: CAWRGLPNQPQHF. The CDR3 nucleotides are TGTGCCTGGAGGGGCCTGCCTAATCAGCCCCAGCATTTT.

V gene TRBV14 combines with J gene TRBJ1-1; D unresolved. CDR3 size: 14 residues. CDR1 and CDR2 (germline): SGHDN, FVKESK. Trimming removed 6 bases at V and 0 bases at J, with 11 bases between. The CDR3 reads CASRVRLVNTEAFF. Written as DNA, the CDR3 is TGTGCCAGCAGGGTCAGACTTGTGAACACTGAAGCTTTCTTT.

This chain connects TRBV7-8 to TRBJ2-1; maybe TRBD2 (6 bases). V lost 1 base and J lost 8, with 30 bases in between. The V gene's germline CDR1 is SGHVS and CDR2 FQNEAQ. The CDR3 runs to 20 residues. CDR3 nucleotides: TGTGCCAGCAGCTTAGTCCGGGGTAGCGGACCATACCCCACGCGCGATGAGCAGTTCTTC. Its protein product is CASSLVRGSGPYPTRDEQFF.

The V call is TRBV5-1, the J call TRBJ1-2, with 9 nucleotides matching TRBD1. The CDR3 has 15 amino acids. Per the germline V gene, CDR1 is SGHRS and CDR2 is YFSETQ. Trimming cost V 6 bases and J 3 bases; bases outside gene matches: 9. The CDR3 DNA follows: TGCGCCAGCAAAGTGACAGGGGGTAGGGACTATGGCTACACCTTC. Translated, it gives CASKVTGGRDYGYTF.

This clone was seen a few times. The genes are TRBV28 and TRBJ2-7, with 9 bases that match TRBD1. Germline CDR1 and CDR2: MDHEN and SYDVKM. The CDR3 length is 15 residues. V lost 4 bases to trimming and J lost 2 bases; unmatched junction nucleotides: 6. The CDR3 reads CASSSPGQGTYEQYF. CDR3 nucleotide sequence: TGTGCCAGCAGTTCCCCGGGACAGGGTACCTACGAGCAGTACTTC.

V gene TRBV5-4 combines with J gene TRBJ1-6; 7 positions match TRBD1. The CDR3 consists of 14 residues. Germline CDR1 SGHNT, CDR2 YYREEE (reference sequence). V dropped 4 bases and J dropped 6; count of bases not matched to a gene: 4. The DNA for the CDR3 is TGTGCCAGCAGCCCCGGGACAGTTAATTCACCCCTCCACTTT. This codes for CASSPGTVNSPLHF.

The CDR3 loop reads CASKREGLSYEQYF. CDR3 bases: TGTGCCAGCAAGAGGGAGGGGCTCTCCTACGAGCAGTACTTC. J is TRBJ2-7 and V is TRBV6-5; 7 positions agree with TRBD2. With V trimmed by 7 bases and J by 0 bases, 6 bases remained unmatched. Germline V gives CDR1 MNHEY, CDR2 SVGAGI. The CDR3 extends over 14 amino acids.

This chain links TRBV29-1 with TRBJ1-2; 8 bases line up with TRBD1. The CDR3 spans 15 residues. Germline trimming cut 3 bases from V and 0 bases from J; bases unmatched to any gene: 6. Germline values: CDR1 SQVTM, CDR2 ANQGSEA. The CDR3 sequence is CSVEGGQVSNYGYTF. The DNA of the CDR3 is TGCAGCGTTGAGGGGGGACAGGTTTCTAACTATGGCTACACCTTC.

A single count supports this clone. This chain links TRBV7-8 with TRBJ1-2, with 8 bases fitting TRBD1. This CDR3 is built from 13 residues. Germline trimming cut 6 bases from V and 8 bases from J; bases unmatched to any gene: 8. Germline V gene lookup returns CDR1 SGHVS and CDR2 FQNEAQ. CDR3 sequence: CASSLQGEGGYTF. CDR3 bases: TGTGCCAGCAGTTTACAGGGGGAAGGCGGCTACACCTTC.

The rearrangement links TRBV20-1 to TRBJ1-5, with D unresolved. Germline CDR1 DFQATT, CDR2 SNEGSKA (reference sequence). The length of the CDR3 is 10 residues. V lost 5 bases to trimming and J lost 6 bases, with 5 bases between them. As DNA, the CDR3 is TGCAGTGCTGGCCTTCAGCCCCAGCATTTT. Amino acids: CSAGLQPQHF.

The chain couples TRBV2 to TRBJ1-1; D is ambiguous. Germline V lookup: CDR1 SNHLY, CDR2 FYNNEI. Trimming removed 4 bases at V and 7 bases at J, with 7 bases between. The CDR3 loop spans 11 amino acids. Here the CDR3 DNA reads TGTGCCAGCAGTGTACACATTGAAGCTTTCTTT. This gives the protein CASSVHIEAFF.

The chain joins TRBV6-5 to TRBJ2-7; perhaps TRBD1 as D (6 bases). Germline loops: CDR1 MNHEY, CDR2 SVGAGI. There are 15 residues in the CDR3. V was shortened by 0 bases and J by 0 bases, with 9 bases between the two germline ends. CDR3: CASSYSRGTSYEQYF. CDR3 DNA sequence: TGTGCCAGCAGTTACTCCAGGGGTACCTCCTACGAGCAGTACTTC.

There are a few counts of this clone. The chain uses TRBV19 and TRBJ1-1; D uncertain. Trimming removed 4 bases at V and 10 bases at J, with 19 bases between. The germline gives CDR1 LNHDA, CDR2 SQIVND (reference sequence). The CDR3 contains 14 residues. The CDR3 loop reads CASSKTNSPVGAFF. The CDR3 nucleotides are TGTGCCAGTAGTAAGACAAATTCACCTGTCGGAGCTTTCTTT.

The chain is built from TRBV5-8 and TRBJ2-5; D is undetermined. Deletions cut 0 bases from V and 2 bases from J, with 8 bases between. This CDR3 spans 14 amino acids. Germline CDR1 is SGHTS and CDR2 is YDEGEE. CDR3 sequence: CASSLAATQETQYF. The DNA of the CDR3 is TGTGCCAGCAGCTTGGCGGCGACACAAGAGACCCAGTACTTC.

This chain links TRBV7-8 with TRBJ2-5; perhaps TRBD1 as D (5 bases). The CDR3 totals 14 residues. The germline CDR1 and CDR2 sequences are SGHVS and FQNEAQ. V shed 1 base and J shed 1 base, with 7 bases lying between them. The CDR3 is CASSLGQFQETQYF. The CDR3 bases are TGTGCCAGCAGCTTAGGACAGTTCCAAGAGACCCAGTACTTC.

The V call is TRBV18, the J call TRBJ1-2; D remains ambiguous. CDR3 length equals 15 residues. Germline V gene data show CDR1 as KGHSH and CDR2 as LQKENI. Trimming stripped 2 bases from V and 4 bases from J, with 14 bases between. The CDR3 here is CASSPNMGSSYGYTF. Written as DNA, the CDR3 is TGTGCCAGCTCACCAAACATGGGGAGTAGCTATGGCTACACCTTC.